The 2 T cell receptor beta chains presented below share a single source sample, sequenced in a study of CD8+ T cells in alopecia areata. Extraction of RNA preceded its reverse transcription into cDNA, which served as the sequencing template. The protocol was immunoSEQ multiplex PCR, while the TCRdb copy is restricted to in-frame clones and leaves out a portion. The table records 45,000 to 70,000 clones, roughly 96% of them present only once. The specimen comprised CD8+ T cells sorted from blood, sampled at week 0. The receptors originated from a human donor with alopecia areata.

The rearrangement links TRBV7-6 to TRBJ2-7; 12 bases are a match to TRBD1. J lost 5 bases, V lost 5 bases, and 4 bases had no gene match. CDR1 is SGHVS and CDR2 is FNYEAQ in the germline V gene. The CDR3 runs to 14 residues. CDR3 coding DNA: TGTGCCAGCAGCCCGGGACAGGGGGCCCACGAGCAGTACTTC. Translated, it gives CASSPGQGAHEQYF.

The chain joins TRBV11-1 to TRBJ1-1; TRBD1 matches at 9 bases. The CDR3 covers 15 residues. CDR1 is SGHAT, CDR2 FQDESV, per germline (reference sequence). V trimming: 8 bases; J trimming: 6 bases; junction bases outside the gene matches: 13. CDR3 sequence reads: CASCPGHRGLSEAFF. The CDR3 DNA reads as TGTGCCAGCTGCCCGGGGCACAGGGGGCTTTCTGAAGCTTTCTTT.